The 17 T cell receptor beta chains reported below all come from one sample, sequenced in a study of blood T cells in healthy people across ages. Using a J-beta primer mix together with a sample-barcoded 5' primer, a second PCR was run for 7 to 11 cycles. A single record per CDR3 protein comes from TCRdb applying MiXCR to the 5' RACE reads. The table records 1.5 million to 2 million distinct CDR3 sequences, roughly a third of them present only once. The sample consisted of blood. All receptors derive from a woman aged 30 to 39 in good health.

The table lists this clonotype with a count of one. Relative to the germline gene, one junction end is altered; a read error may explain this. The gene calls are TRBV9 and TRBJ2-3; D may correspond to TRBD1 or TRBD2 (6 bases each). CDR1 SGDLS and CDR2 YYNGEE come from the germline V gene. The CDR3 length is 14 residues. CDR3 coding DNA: TGTGCCAGCCGCGTAGAGACCGGGGGCGATACGCAGTATTTT. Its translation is CASRVETGGDTQYF.

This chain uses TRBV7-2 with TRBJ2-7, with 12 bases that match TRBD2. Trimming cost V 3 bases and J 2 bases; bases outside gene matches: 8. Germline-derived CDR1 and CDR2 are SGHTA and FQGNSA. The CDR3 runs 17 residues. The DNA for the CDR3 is TGTGCCAGCAGCTTGTCTTATTCTAGCGGGAGGGCCTACGAGCAGTACTTC. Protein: CASSLSYSSGRAYEQYF.

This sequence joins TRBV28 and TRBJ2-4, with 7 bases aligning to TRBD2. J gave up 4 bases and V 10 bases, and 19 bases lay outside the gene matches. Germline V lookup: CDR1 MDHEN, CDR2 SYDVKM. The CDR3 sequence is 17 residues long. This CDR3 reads CANTIHGREGAKNIQYF. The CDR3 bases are TGTGCCAACACCATCCATGGGAGGGAGGGTGCTAAAAACATTCAGTACTTC.

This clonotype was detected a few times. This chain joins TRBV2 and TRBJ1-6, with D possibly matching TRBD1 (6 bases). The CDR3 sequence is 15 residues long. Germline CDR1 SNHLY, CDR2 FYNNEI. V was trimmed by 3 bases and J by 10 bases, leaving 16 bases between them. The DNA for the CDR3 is TGTGCCAGCAGTGACGCAGGGGCCTTTGAGTCACCCCTCCACTTT. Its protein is CASSDAGAFESPLHF. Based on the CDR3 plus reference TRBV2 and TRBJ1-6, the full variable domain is EPEVTQTPSHQVTQMGQEVILRCVPISNHLYFYWYRQILGQKVEFLVSFYNNEISEKSEIFDDQFSVERPDGSNFTLKIRSTKLEDSAMYFCASSDAGAFESPLHFGNGTRLTVT.

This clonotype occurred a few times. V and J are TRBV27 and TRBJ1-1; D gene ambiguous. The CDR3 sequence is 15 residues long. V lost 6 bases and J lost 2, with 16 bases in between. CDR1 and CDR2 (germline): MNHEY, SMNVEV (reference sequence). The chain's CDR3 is CASRDHAGSNTEAFF. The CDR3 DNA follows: TGTGCCAGCAGAGATCACGCCGGGAGTAACACTGAAGCTTTCTTT.

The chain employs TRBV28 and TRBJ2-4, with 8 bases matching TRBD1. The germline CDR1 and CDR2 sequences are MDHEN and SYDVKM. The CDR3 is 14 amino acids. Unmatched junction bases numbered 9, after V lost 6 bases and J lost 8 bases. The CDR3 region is CASRPADRVDIQYF. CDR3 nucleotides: TGTGCCAGCAGACCTGCGGACAGGGTTGACATTCAGTACTTC.

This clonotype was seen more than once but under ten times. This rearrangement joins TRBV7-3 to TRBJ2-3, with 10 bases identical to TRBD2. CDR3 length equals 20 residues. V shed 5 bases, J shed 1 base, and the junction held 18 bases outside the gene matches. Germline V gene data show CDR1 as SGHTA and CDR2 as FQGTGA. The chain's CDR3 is CASSPTSGSVGALGTDTQYF. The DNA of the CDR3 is TGTGCCAGCAGCCCGACTAGCGGGTCGGTTGGGGCTTTGGGCACAGATACGCAGTATTTT.

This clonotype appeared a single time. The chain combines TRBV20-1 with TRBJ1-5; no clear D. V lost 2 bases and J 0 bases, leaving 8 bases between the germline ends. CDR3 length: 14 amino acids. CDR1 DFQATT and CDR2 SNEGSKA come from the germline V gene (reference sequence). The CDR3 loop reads CSARSPVSNQPQHF. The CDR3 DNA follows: TGCAGTGCTAGAAGCCCAGTTAGCAATCAGCCCCAGCATTTT.

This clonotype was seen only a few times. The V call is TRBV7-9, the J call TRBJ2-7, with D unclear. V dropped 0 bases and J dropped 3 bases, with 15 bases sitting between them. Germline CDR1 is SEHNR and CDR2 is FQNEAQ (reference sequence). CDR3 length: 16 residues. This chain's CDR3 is CASSLASVGWDYEQYF. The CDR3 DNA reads TGTGCCAGCAGCTTAGCTTCCGTAGGGTGGGACTACGAGCAGTACTTC.

The CDR3 nucleotides read TGCGCCAGCAGCCCCCCAGGGGTGCAAGATACGCAGTATTTT. Translation: CASSPPGVQDTQYF. This chain links TRBV5-1 with TRBJ2-3; TRBD1 might be the D (6 bases). V was trimmed by 4 bases and J by 5 bases, leaving 14 bases between them. The CDR3 length is 14 residues. Looked up from germline, CDR1 is SGHRS and CDR2 is YFSETQ.

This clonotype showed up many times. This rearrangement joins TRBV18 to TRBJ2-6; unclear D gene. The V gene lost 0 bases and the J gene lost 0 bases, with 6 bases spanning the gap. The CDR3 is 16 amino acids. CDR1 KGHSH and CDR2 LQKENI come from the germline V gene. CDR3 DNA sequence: TGTGCCAGCTCACCACCGGCAGGCTCTGGGGCCAACGTCCTGACTTTC. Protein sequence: CASSPPAGSGANVLTF.

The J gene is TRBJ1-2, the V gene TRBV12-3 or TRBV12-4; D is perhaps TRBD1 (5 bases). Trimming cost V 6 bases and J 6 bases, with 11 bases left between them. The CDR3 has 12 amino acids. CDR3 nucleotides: TGTGCCAGCAGCGGAACCAGGGATGGCTACACCTTC. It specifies CASSGTRDGYTF.

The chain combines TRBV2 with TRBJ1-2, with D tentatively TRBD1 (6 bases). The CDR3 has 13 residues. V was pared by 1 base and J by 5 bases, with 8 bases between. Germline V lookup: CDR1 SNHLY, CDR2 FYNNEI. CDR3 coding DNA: TGTGCCAGCAGTGAAGACAGGGCATATGGCTACACCTTC. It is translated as CASSEDRAYGYTF.

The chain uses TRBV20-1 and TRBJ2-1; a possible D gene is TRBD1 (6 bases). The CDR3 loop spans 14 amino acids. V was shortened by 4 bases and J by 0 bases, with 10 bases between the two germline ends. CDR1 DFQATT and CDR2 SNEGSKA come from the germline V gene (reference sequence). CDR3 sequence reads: CSATRGGSYNEQFF. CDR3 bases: TGCAGTGCTACAAGAGGGGGCTCCTACAATGAGCAGTTCTTC.

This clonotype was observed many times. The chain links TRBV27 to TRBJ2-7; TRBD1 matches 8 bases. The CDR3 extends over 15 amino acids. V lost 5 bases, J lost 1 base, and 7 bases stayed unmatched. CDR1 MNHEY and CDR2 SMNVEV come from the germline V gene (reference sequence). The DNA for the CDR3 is TGTGCCAGCAGTGGGACCGGGACAGGTTCCTACGAGCAGTACTTC. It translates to CASSGTGTGSYEQYF.

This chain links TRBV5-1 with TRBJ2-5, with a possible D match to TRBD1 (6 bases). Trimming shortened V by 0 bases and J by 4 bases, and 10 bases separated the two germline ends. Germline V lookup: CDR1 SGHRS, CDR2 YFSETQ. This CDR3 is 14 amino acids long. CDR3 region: CASSLDWGLETQYF. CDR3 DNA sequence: TGCGCCAGCAGCTTGGATTGGGGGCTAGAGACCCAGTACTTC.

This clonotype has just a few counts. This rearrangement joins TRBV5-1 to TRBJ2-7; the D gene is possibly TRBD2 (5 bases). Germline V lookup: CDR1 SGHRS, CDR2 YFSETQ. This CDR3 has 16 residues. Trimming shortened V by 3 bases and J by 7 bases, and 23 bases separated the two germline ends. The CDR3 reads CASSSGLIAVYGEQYF. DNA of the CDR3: TGCGCCAGCAGCTCCGGACTCATAGCAGTATATGGGGAGCAGTACTTC.